What follows is one T cell receptor beta chain and its context. The sample comes from a study of blood T cell repertoires in COVID-19. Across the study: Specimens from acute and convalescent COVID-19 originated in the United States, Italy and Spain.

In the original workflow: Estimated nucleated cell counts came from reference gene primer amplification. Clones were sequenced by immunoSEQ multiplex PCR, and TCRdb holds only the in-frame ones, with some missing. That table furnishes V, J and clone size, whereas the DNA furnished D and trimming. Here the sample spans about 370,000 clones, roughly nine tenths being singletons. Study members were between about 18 and 100 years old and lived in 24 US regions. V lost 4 bases, J lost 5 bases, and 7 bases lay in between. This CDR3 is built from 12 residues. In germline, CDR1 is SGDLS, CDR2 YYNGEE. The sample taken for sequencing was PBMCs or T cells enriched from blood (not recorded which). The chain combines TRBV9 with TRBJ2-1, with D unclear. The source of this sequence is a middle-aged woman who had been exposed to COVID-19. The CDR3 loop reads CASSSRDNEQFF. CDR3 DNA sequence: TGTGCCAGCAGCTCTCGGGACAATGAGCAGTTCTTC.